One sample yielded the 10 T cell receptor beta chains listed below, sequenced in a study of identical twins. One entry per CDR3 protein results from TCRdb running MiXCR on the 5' RACE reads. The sample has roughly 1,500,000 distinct CDR3 sequences, under 35% seen once. Material: cord blood. The receptors stem from a newborn girl in good health.

The rearrangement uses TRBV7-8 and TRBJ2-3; D gene ambiguous. This CDR3 has 14 amino acids. Germline CDR1 reads SGHVS; CDR2 reads FQNEAQ. V lost 4 bases to trimming and J lost 6 bases, with 14 bases between them. In nucleotides, the CDR3 is TGTGCCAGCAGCTACCCCAGGTTGGGTGATACGCAGTATTTT. It specifies CASSYPRLGDTQYF.

The V and J genes are TRBV29-1 and TRBJ1-2, with unresolved D. The CDR3 has 14 residues. V was shortened by 2 bases and J by 7 bases, with 17 bases between the two germline ends. CDR1 and CDR2 from the germline V gene are SQVTM and ANQGSEA. CDR3 loop: CSVEPQDLVGGYTF. CDR3 nucleotides: TGCAGCGTTGAACCCCAGGACCTGGTCGGTGGCTACACCTTC.

This chain links TRBV4-1 with TRBJ1-2; no definite D call. Trimming cost V 4 bases and J 4 bases, with 13 bases left between them. The CDR3 runs 14 residues. CDR1 and CDR2 (germline): MGHRA, YSYEKL. The CDR3 region is CASSPSTASYGYTF. In DNA form, the CDR3 reads TGCGCCAGCAGCCCGAGTACAGCGAGCTATGGCTACACCTTC.

This clonotype showed up just a few times. The gene calls are TRBV24-1 and TRBJ1-4; D gene uncertain. Germline V gene data show CDR1 as KGHDR and CDR2 as SFDVKD. The CDR3 has 16 residues. The V gene lost 2 bases and the J gene lost 0 bases, with 9 bases spanning the gap. The CDR3: CATSDSGPATNEKLFF. The CDR3, as DNA: TGTGCCACCAGTGATTCCGGTCCAGCAACTAATGAAAAACTGTTTTTT.

This clonotype was observed a handful of times. This sequence joins TRBV28 and TRBJ2-3; possibly TRBD1 for D (6 bases). The germline V gene has CDR1 MDHEN and CDR2 SYDVKM. Trimming took 5 bases from V and 2 from J, leaving 20 bases between them. The CDR3 runs to 17 residues. CDR3 amino acids: CASSPPFLQGVTDTQYF. Written as DNA, the CDR3 is TGTGCCAGCAGTCCGCCTTTTTTACAGGGCGTCACAGATACGCAGTATTTT.

In regard to this clonotype: At one end, the junction sequence differs from germline, possibly due to a read error. The chain joins TRBV6-6 to TRBJ2-1; a weak D match, TRBD2 (6 bases). The J call may be faulty, since TRBJ2-7 better matches the DNA end. This CDR3 region has 17 residues. Per germline, CDR1 MNHNY and CDR2 SVGAGI (reference sequence). As DNA, the CDR3 is TGCGCCAGCAGTTACGGGCGGGCGGGGAGCTCCTACAATGAGCAGTACTTC. This gives the protein CASSYGRAGSSYNEQYF.

In regard to this clonotype: Being one base from a much bigger clone, this may be a read error. The gene calls are TRBV27 and TRBJ2-6; D might be TRBD1 or TRBD2, each matching 6 bases. Looked up from germline, CDR1 is MNHEY and CDR2 is SMNVEV (reference sequence). The CDR3 totals 14 residues. The DNA for the CDR3 is TGTGCCAGCAGTTGGGGGGCTGGGGCCAACCTCCTGACTTTC. It yields the protein CASSWGAGANLLTF.

The genes are TRBV12-3 or TRBV12-4 and TRBJ2-5, with 8 bases that match TRBD1. The trim removed 3 bases at V and 1 base at J, leaving 4 bases unmatched. The CDR3 runs to 15 residues. CDR3: CASSFPTGGQETQYF. DNA for the CDR3: TGTGCCAGCAGTTTTCCCACAGGGGGCCAAGAGACCCAGTACTTC.

This clonotype has just a few counts. J is TRBJ2-7 and V is TRBV7-6; TRBD1 is a possible D gene (6 bases). V lost 4 bases and J 2 bases, leaving 15 bases between the germline ends. The CDR3 covers 15 residues. Per the germline V gene, CDR1 is SGHVS and CDR2 is FNYEAQ. Written as DNA, the CDR3 is TGTGCCAGCAGCTCCTGGACAGACAAGGCCTACGAGCAGTACTTC. Translation gives CASSSWTDKAYEQYF.

This clonotype occurred a few times. Germline and junction disagree at one end, which may indicate a read error. The chain employs TRBV6-6 and TRBJ2-7; D uncertain. Germline V gene data show CDR1 as MNHNY and CDR2 as SVGAGI (reference sequence). CDR3 size: 13 residues. The CDR3 nucleotides are TGTGCCAGTAGTTACTCTAACCTGAATGAGCAGTACTTC. It yields the protein CASSYSNLNEQYF.